A single sample gave rise to the 11 T cell receptor beta chains below, sequenced in a study of T cell repertoires in cytomegalovirus infection. For these receptors, no antigen is known. TCRdb re-called the reads through MiXCR, storing one row per CDR3 protein. The sample yields around 130,000 distinct CDR3 sequences, roughly a quarter seen once. Sample: PBMCs, sequenced either directly or after in vitro stimulation (not recorded which). The source is a human donor in good health (CMV status not recorded). Some clones in this sample may be carry-over from other donors' samples.

The chain combines TRBV12-3 or TRBV12-4 with TRBJ2-7, with TRBD1 as a possible D gene (5 bases). The CDR3 has 15 amino acids. V was pared by 1 base and J by 0 bases, with 10 bases between. The DNA of the CDR3 is TGTGCCAGCAGTTTAGTTACAGGTGTCTCCTACGAGCAGTACTTC. It codes for CASSLVTGVSYEQYF.

Notes on this clonotype: Relative to the germline gene, one junction end is altered; a read error may explain this. The chain has TRBV28 and TRBJ1-1; 7 bases match TRBD1. The CDR3 is 14 residues long. Germline lookup yields CDR1 MDHEN and CDR2 SYDVKM. The DNA of the CDR3 is TGTGCCAGCAGCCAGACAGGGTTCAACATTGAAGCTTTCTTT. This gives the protein CASSQTGFNIEAFF.

The J gene is TRBJ2-3, the V gene TRBV27; no clear D. Germline V gene sequence: CDR1 MNHEY, CDR2 SMNVEV (reference sequence). CDR3 length: 14 amino acids. V was clipped by 5 bases and J by 1 base, with 10 bases between them. This CDR3 reads CASSPHDGTDTQYF. The CDR3 region has the DNA TGTGCCAGCAGTCCGCATGACGGCACAGATACGCAGTATTTT.

This clonotype has more than one count but fewer than ten. This chain uses TRBV6-2 or TRBV6-3 with TRBJ2-4; no clear D. This CDR3 spans 12 amino acids. Germline CDR1 reads MNHEY; CDR2 reads SVGEGT. Trimming removed 8 bases from V and 2 bases from J, with 7 bases in between. For the CDR3, the DNA is TGTGCCAGCGGTCAGTCCAAAAACATTCAGTACTTC. Its translation is CASGQSKNIQYF.

The chain employs TRBV7-2 and TRBJ2-1; D is ambiguous. The CDR3 has 15 amino acids. Germline loops: CDR1 SGHTA, CDR2 FQGNSA. V was trimmed by 1 base and J by 9 bases, leaving 16 bases between them. This chain's CDR3 is CASSLDGGVTREQFF. The CDR3 DNA is TGTGCCAGCAGCTTAGACGGCGGAGTGACCCGTGAGCAGTTCTTC.

This clonotype was recorded a few times. The chain carries TRBV11-2 and TRBJ2-3; a possible D gene is TRBD2 (7 bases). Germline values: CDR1 SGHAT, CDR2 FQNNGV. The V gene lost 5 bases and the J gene lost 7 bases, with 19 bases spanning the gap. The CDR3 totals 15 residues. The DNA of the CDR3 is TGTGCCAGCAGCCCGGCGGGGGCTATCAAGAATACGCAGTATTTT. It translates to CASSPAGAIKNTQYF.

In its sample, this clonotype was seen a few times. The genes are TRBV12-3 or TRBV12-4 and TRBJ1-2; D may be TRBD1 (6 bases). The CDR3 contains 13 residues. V gave up 2 bases and J gave up 6 bases, with 10 bases separating them. The CDR3 region has the DNA TGTGCCAGCAGTTTACAGGGGATCGATGGCTACACCTTC. Translation gives CASSLQGIDGYTF.

In its sample, this clonotype was seen many times. The chain is built from TRBV27 and TRBJ2-1, with 7 bases that match TRBD2. The CDR3 runs 17 residues. The V gene's germline CDR1 is MNHEY and CDR2 SMNVEV (reference sequence). The J segment lost 7 bases and the V segment lost 6 bases, leaving 18 bases of the junction unmatched. Here the CDR3 reads CASRGRGAAGARNEQFF. The CDR3 nucleotides are TGTGCCAGCAGGGGGCGAGGTGCGGCGGGAGCTAGGAATGAGCAGTTCTTC.

This clonotype was seen a few times. V usage is TRBV18 and J usage is TRBJ2-1, with no clear D. Trimming left V 3 bases short and J 8 bases short, with 14 bases between. CDR1 and CDR2 from the germline V gene are KGHSH and LQKENI. The CDR3 contains 14 residues. The DNA for the CDR3 is TGTGCCAGCTCACCGTCTTATCAGAGCGATGAGCAGTTCTTC. This sequence encodes CASSPSYQSDEQFF. Full variable domain (missing parts from reference TRBV18 and TRBJ2-1): NAGVMQNPRHLVRRRGQEARLRCSPMKGHSHVYWYRQLPEEGLKFMVYLQKENIIDESGMPKERFSAEFPKEGPSILRIQQVVRGDSAAYFCASSPSYQSDEQFFGPGTRLTVL.

The rearrangement uses TRBV5-1 and TRBJ2-2; D perhaps matches TRBD1 (7 bases). V was pared by 5 bases and J by 5 bases, with 19 bases between. Germline lookup yields CDR1 SGHRS and CDR2 YFSETQ. This CDR3 is 16 amino acids long. CDR3 sequence: CASSYTSGGGTGELFF. CDR3 sequence (DNA): TGCGCCAGCAGTTATACTTCAGGGGGAGGAACCGGGGAGCTGTTTTTT. Looking up the rest from reference TRBV5-1 and TRBJ2-2 gives the full variable domain: KAGVTQTPRYLIKTRGQQVTLSCSPISGHRSVSWYQQTPGQGLQFLFEYFSETQRNKGNFPGRFSGRQFSNSRSEMNVSTLELGDSALYLCASSYTSGGGTGELFFGEGSRLTVL.

This clonotype was detected a few times. The rearrangement joins TRBV7-2 to TRBJ2-7, with a possible D match to TRBD2 (7 bases). The CDR3 sequence is 17 residues long. Trimming took off 4 bases at V and 6 bases at J, with 25 bases between the two ends. In germline, CDR1 is SGHTA, CDR2 FQGNSA. The CDR3 DNA reads TGTGCCAGCAGCTCGCAACCCTGGGGGGGCAGATTCAGCGAGCAGTACTTC. Translating it yields CASSSQPWGGRFSEQYF.